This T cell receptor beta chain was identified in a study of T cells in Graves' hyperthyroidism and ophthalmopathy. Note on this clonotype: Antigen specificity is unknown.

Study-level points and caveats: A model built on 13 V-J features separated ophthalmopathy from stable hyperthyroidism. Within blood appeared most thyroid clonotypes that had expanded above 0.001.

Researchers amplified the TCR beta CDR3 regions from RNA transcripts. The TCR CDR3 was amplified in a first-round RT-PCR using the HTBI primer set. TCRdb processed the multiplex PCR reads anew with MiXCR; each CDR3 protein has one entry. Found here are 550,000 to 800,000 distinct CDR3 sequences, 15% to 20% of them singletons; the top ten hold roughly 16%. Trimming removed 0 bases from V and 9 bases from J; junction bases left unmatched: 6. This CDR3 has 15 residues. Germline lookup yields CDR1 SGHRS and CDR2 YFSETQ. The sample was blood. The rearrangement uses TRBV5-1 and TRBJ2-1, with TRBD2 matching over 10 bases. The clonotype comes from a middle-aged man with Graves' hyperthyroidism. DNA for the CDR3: TGCGCCAGCAGCTTGGTTCTAGCGGGAGTCGGTGAGCAGTTCTTC. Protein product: CASSLVLAGVGEQFF. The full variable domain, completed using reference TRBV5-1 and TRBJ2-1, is KAGVTQTPRYLIKTRGQQVTLSCSPISGHRSVSWYQQTPGQGLQFLFEYFSETQRNKGNFPGRFSGRQFSNSRSEMNVSTLELGDSALYLCASSLVLAGVGEQFFGPGTRLTVL.